These 32 T cell receptor beta chains share one sample of origin, sequenced in a study of blood T cell repertoires in COVID-19. The method was immunoSEQ multiplex PCR; TCRdb's version includes in-frame clones alone and lacks a portion of them. The repertoire includes around 60,000 clones, 90% of them detected once, and about 13% sits in the top ten. Source material: peripheral blood. These receptors all stem from a man aged 55-75 years with active COVID-19.

In DNA, the CDR3 is TGTGCCAGCAGCCGTGGGAGGGCCGCTGAGCAGTTCTTC. Translation gives CASSRGRAAEQFF. This chain joins TRBV3-1 (or the pseudogene TRBV3-2) and TRBJ2-1; 7 bases map to TRBD2. Germline V gene lookup returns CDR1 LGHDT and CDR2 YNNKEL (reference sequence). Losses at the gene ends were 4 bases for V and 9 bases for J; bases not matched to a gene: 6. This CDR3 has 13 amino acids.

This chain links TRBV6-2 or TRBV6-3 with TRBJ2-7; D may be TRBD2 (5 bases). The CDR3 is made up of 13 amino acids. Germline V gene data show CDR1 as MNHEY and CDR2 as SVGEGT. V dropped 6 bases and J dropped 2 bases, with 11 bases sitting between them. The CDR3 DNA is TGTGCCAGCAGCCTCACTAGAGCCTACGAGCAGTACTTC. Translation: CASSLTRAYEQYF.

This chain connects TRBV5-1 to TRBJ2-3; unclear D gene. The CDR3 is made up of 12 amino acids. Deletions cut 4 bases from V and 0 bases from J, with 3 bases between. The germline V gene encodes CDR1 SGHRS and CDR2 YFSETQ. The DNA of the CDR3 is TGCGCCAGCAGCCATAGCACAGATACGCAGTATTTT. This gives the protein CASSHSTDTQYF.

The rearrangement uses TRBV15 and TRBJ1-6; the D gene is possibly TRBD1 (5 bases). The CDR3 extends over 15 amino acids. The ends were cut back, 5 bases at V and 9 bases at J, with 17 bases in the middle. CDR1 and CDR2 (germline): LNHNV, YYDKDF (reference sequence). Here the CDR3 reads CATSESRQLSSPLHF. In DNA form, the CDR3 reads TGTGCCACCAGCGAAAGCCGACAGCTTAGTTCACCCCTCCACTTT.

J is TRBJ2-3 and V is TRBV5-1, with 8 bases lining up with TRBD2. This CDR3 has 13 residues. After removal of 7 bases from V and 5 bases from J, the junction contained 6 bases not matched to a gene. CDR1 is SGHRS, CDR2 YFSETQ, per germline. CDR3 DNA: TGCGCCAGCGGTGTGACTAGCGAAGATACGCAGTATTTT. Protein sequence: CASGVTSEDTQYF.

The chain couples TRBV28 to TRBJ1-1, with D maybe TRBD1 (6 bases). Per germline, CDR1 MDHEN and CDR2 SYDVKM. The CDR3 contains 11 residues. V dropped 6 bases and J dropped 10 bases, with 12 bases sitting between them. The CDR3 loop reads CASSGQRGAFF. CDR3 coding DNA: TGTGCCAGCAGCGGACAGAGAGGAGCTTTCTTT.

The chain combines TRBV5-1 with TRBJ2-2, with a weak D call TRBD1 (5 bases). CDR3 length: 12 residues. The ends were cut back, 0 bases at V and 9 bases at J, with 6 bases in the middle. The germline V gene has CDR1 SGHRS and CDR2 YFSETQ. The CDR3 DNA reads as TGCGCCAGCAGCTTGGAGGGGTGGGAGCTGTTTTTT. It specifies CASSLEGWELFF.

The chain joins TRBV7-9 to TRBJ1-4, with a weak D call TRBD1 (5 bases). The CDR3 has 16 amino acids. The V and J ends lost 3 bases and 3 bases respectively, with 14 bases between them. In germline, CDR1 is SEHNR, CDR2 FQNEAQ (reference sequence). The CDR3 here is CASSFPLTVANEKLFF. The CDR3, as DNA: TGTGCCAGCAGCTTTCCCTTGACAGTTGCTAATGAAAAACTGTTTTTT.

This chain uses TRBV19 with TRBJ1-2; 11 bases line up with TRBD1. Trimming cost V 4 bases and J 8 bases; bases outside gene matches: 6. Germline V gene sequence: CDR1 LNHDA, CDR2 SQIVND (reference sequence). The CDR3 covers 14 residues. The chain's CDR3 is CASSRTGGVGGYTF. The CDR3, as DNA: TGTGCCAGTAGTAGGACAGGGGGCGTAGGCGGCTACACCTTC.

The rearrangement joins TRBV5-8 to TRBJ2-7, with TRBD2 identical over 8 bases. This CDR3 contains 15 residues. Trimming cost V 3 bases and J 3 bases; bases outside gene matches: 8. CDR1 SGHTS and CDR2 YDEGEE come from the germline V gene. The CDR3 DNA sequence: TGTGCCAGCAGCTCTTACAGCGGGAGAGGCTACGAGCAGTACTTC. Protein: CASSSYSGRGYEQYF. The full variable domain, its missing parts supplied by reference TRBV5-8 and TRBJ2-7, is EAGVTQSPTHLIKTRGQQATLRCSPISGHTSVYWYQQALGLGLQFLLWYDEGEERNRGNFPPRFSGRQFPNYSSELNVNALELEDSALYLCASSSYSGRGYEQYFGPGTRLTVT.

V usage is TRBV30 and J usage is TRBJ1-4; D is possibly TRBD1 (5 bases). Germline values: CDR1 GTSNPN, CDR2 SVGIG (reference sequence). The V end was cut by 0 bases, the J end by 4 bases, with 9 bases between. The CDR3 has 14 residues. CDR3 coding DNA: TGTGCCTGGAGTGTACTGGGGCATAATGAAAAACTGTTTTTT. This encodes CAWSVLGHNEKLFF.

The V and J genes are TRBV25-1 and TRBJ1-4, with D hard to call. Germline V lookup: CDR1 MGHDK, CDR2 SYGVNS. V gave up 5 bases and J gave up 7 bases, with 5 bases separating them. The CDR3 length is 11 residues. This CDR3 reads CASSLIEKLFF. The CDR3 DNA reads TGTGCCAGCAGTCTTATTGAAAAACTGTTTTTT. The full variable domain, in which reference TRBV25-1 and TRBJ1-4 provide the parts outside the CDR3, is EADIYQTPRYLVIGTGKKITLECSQTMGHDKMYWYQQDPGMELHLIHYSYGVNSTEKGDLSSESTVSRIRTEHFPLTLESARPSHTSQYLCASSLIEKLFFGSGTQLSVL.

The rearrangement joins TRBV15 to TRBJ2-7, with a possible D match to TRBD1 (5 bases). The germline V gene encodes CDR1 LNHNV and CDR2 YYDKDF (reference sequence). The CDR3 covers 14 residues. V was shortened by 1 base and J by 5 bases, with 12 bases between the two germline ends. CDR3 bases: TGTGCCACCAGCAGAGCCTCAGGGATGGACGAGCAGTACTTC. Translating it yields CATSRASGMDEQYF.

CDR3 DNA sequence: TGTGCCAGCAGTAGGGACAGGATCTATGGCTACACCTTC. This gives the protein CASSRDRIYGYTF. The rearrangement uses TRBV2 and TRBJ1-2, with 8 bases lining up with TRBD1. The V segment lost 5 bases and the J segment 4 bases; nucleotides outside the gene matches: 3. CDR3 size: 13 residues. Germline-derived CDR1 and CDR2 are SNHLY and FYNNEI.

The rearrangement links TRBV11-2 to TRBJ2-5, with TRBD2 matching 8 bases. The CDR3 spans 16 residues. Trimming at V came to 5 bases and at J to 0 bases, leaving 8 bases not matched to a gene. Germline lookup yields CDR1 SGHAT and CDR2 FQNNGV. CDR3 coding DNA: TGTGCCAGCAGCATAACTAGCGGAGGATACCAAGAGACCCAGTACTTC. Amino acid sequence: CASSITSGGYQETQYF.

The chain couples TRBV4-1 to TRBJ2-7, with TRBD2 matching over 9 bases. Trimming cost V 1 base and J 7 bases; bases outside gene matches: 8. The length of the CDR3 is 15 residues. Germline loops: CDR1 MGHRA, CDR2 YSYEKL. CDR3 region: CASSQVWLAGREQYF. CDR3 DNA: TGCGCCAGCAGCCAAGTTTGGCTAGCGGGGAGGGAGCAGTACTTC.

The rearrangement uses TRBV28 and TRBJ1-2, with D hard to call. Deletions cut 6 bases from V and 6 bases from J, with 11 bases between. The germline gives CDR1 MDHEN, CDR2 SYDVKM. CDR3 size: 12 residues. The CDR3 bases are TGTGCCAGCAGATCCTCGGGGAATGGCTACACCTTC. Protein sequence: CASRSSGNGYTF.

This chain joins TRBV3-1 (or the pseudogene TRBV3-2) and TRBJ2-3; 8 nucleotides align to TRBD2. V lost 1 base and J lost 0; bases outside the gene matches: 9. Germline V gene data show CDR1 as LGHDT and CDR2 as YNNKEL (reference sequence). The CDR3 extends over 18 amino acids. For the CDR3, the DNA is TGTGCCAGCAGCCAAGGTGCTAGCGGGTTCTATAGCACAGATACGCAGTATTTT. Amino acids: CASSQGASGFYSTDTQYF.

The V call is TRBV5-8, the J call TRBJ1-1; D not certain. Germline lookup yields CDR1 SGHTS and CDR2 YDEGEE. V was trimmed by 0 bases and J by 1 base, leaving 10 bases between them. The CDR3 consists of 15 residues. The CDR3 DNA reads TGTGCCAGCAGCTTGGGCGATCGGGGGAACACTGAAGCTTTCTTT. Protein sequence: CASSLGDRGNTEAFF.

The genes are TRBV27 and TRBJ2-1, with 7 bases identical to TRBD2. This CDR3 has 15 amino acids. The germline CDR1 and CDR2 sequences are MNHEY and SMNVEV (reference sequence). Losses at the gene ends were 10 bases for V and 0 bases for J; bases not matched to a gene: 9. CDR3 region: CATQRGASSYNEQFF. The CDR3 nucleotides read TGTGCCACGCAGCGGGGCGCGAGCTCCTACAATGAGCAGTTCTTC.

The chain combines TRBV4-2 with TRBJ1-1; D gene ambiguous. The CDR3 runs to 14 residues. Germline assignment: CDR1 LGHNA and CDR2 YNFKEQ. Trimming pared 4 bases from V and 1 base from J, leaving 10 bases between. For the CDR3, the DNA is TGTGCCAGCAGCCGTTCGACGGGGAACACTGAAGCTTTCTTT. As protein: CASSRSTGNTEAFF.

The chain employs TRBV4-2 and TRBJ2-1; D is perhaps TRBD2 (6 bases). The CDR3 has 17 amino acids. Germline V CDR1 and CDR2: LGHNA, YNFKEQ. Deletions cut 5 bases from V and 4 bases from J, with 21 bases between. CDR3 sequence (DNA): TGTGCCAGCAGCACCCCCCTAGAGACTAGGATATACAATGAGCAGTTCTTC. Translating gives CASSTPLETRIYNEQFF.

The chain employs TRBV6-2 or TRBV6-3 and TRBJ2-1; TRBD1 aligns across 8 bases. This CDR3 is 19 amino acids long. The V segment lost 2 bases and the J segment 0 bases; nucleotides outside the gene matches: 12. The germline V gene has CDR1 MNHEY and CDR2 SVGEGT. The DNA of the CDR3 is TGTGCCAGCAGTTACATTCCCCCGGACAGGGAGAGCTCCTACAATGAGCAGTTCTTC. It yields the protein CASSYIPPDRESSYNEQFF.

The chain couples TRBV28 to TRBJ2-2, with D possibly matching TRBD1 (6 bases). The germline V gene encodes CDR1 MDHEN and CDR2 SYDVKM. The CDR3 runs to 15 residues. V dropped 4 bases and J dropped 4 bases, with 13 bases sitting between them. CDR3 sequence: CASSSGQRSTGELFF. The CDR3 nucleotides are TGTGCCAGCAGTTCCGGACAGAGGAGCACCGGGGAGCTGTTTTTT. The whole variable domain, remainder taken from reference TRBV28 and TRBJ2-2, is DVKVTQSSRYLVKRTGEKVFLECVQDMDHENMFWYRQDPGLGLRLIYFSYDVKMKEKGDIPEGYSVSREKKERFSLILESASTNQTSMYLCASSSGQRSTGELFFGEGSRLTVL.

The J gene is TRBJ2-1, the V gene TRBV2; no clear D. This CDR3 is 12 amino acids long. Germline CDR1 and CDR2: SNHLY and FYNNEI. The V end lost 8 bases, the J end lost 8 bases, and 13 bases lay between the germline ends. This chain's CDR3 is CASGSGLDEQFF. As DNA, the CDR3 is TGTGCCAGCGGTTCGGGTCTCGATGAGCAGTTCTTC.

The CDR3 bases are TGTGCCAGCAGACTTAGCGGGAGGGTGGGCGAGCAGTACTTC. This gives the protein CASRLSGRVGEQYF. The rearrangement joins TRBV28 to TRBJ2-7, with 11 bases lining up with TRBD2. V lost 6 bases, J lost 6 bases, and 7 bases stayed unmatched. The CDR3 sequence is 14 residues long. CDR1 is MDHEN and CDR2 is SYDVKM in the germline V gene.

A note on this clone: A junction boundary mismatches the germline segment, possibly from a read error. This sample includes further DNA sequences coding for the same CDR3. The chain couples TRBV4-3 to TRBJ2-4, with TRBD2 identical over 14 bases. CDR3 size: 17 residues. In germline, CDR1 is LGHNA, CDR2 YSLEER. The CDR3 reads CASSQGTSGSHKNIQYF. The CDR3 coding sequence is TGCGCTAGCAGCCAAGGGACTAGCGGGAGTCATAAAAACATTCAGTACTTC.

This chain connects TRBV29-1 to TRBJ1-1, with D tentatively TRBD1 (6 bases). This CDR3 has 11 residues. The ends were cut back, 4 bases at V and 6 bases at J, with 9 bases in the middle. In germline, CDR1 is SQVTM, CDR2 ANQGSEA. In DNA, the CDR3 is TGCAGCGTTGGGGGGGGCGCTGAAGCTTTCTTT. This sequence encodes CSVGGGAEAFF.

The rearrangement links TRBV27 to TRBJ1-5, with 8 positions matching TRBD1. The CDR3 loop spans 16 amino acids. In germline, CDR1 is MNHEY, CDR2 SMNVEV (reference sequence). J gave up 0 bases and V 4 bases, and 5 bases lay outside the gene matches. CDR3 protein: CASSSAGGNSNQPQHF. CDR3 DNA: TGTGCCAGCAGTTCCGCAGGGGGCAATAGCAATCAGCCCCAGCATTTT.

The V gene is TRBV19, the J gene TRBJ2-7, with TRBD1 matching over 9 bases. The V gene's germline CDR1 is LNHDA and CDR2 SQIVND (reference sequence). Trimming took 8 bases from V and 3 from J; bases not matched to a gene: 8. This CDR3 comprises 14 residues. The CDR3 here is CASAWTGAVYEQYF. The CDR3 DNA reads as TGTGCCAGTGCCTGGACAGGGGCTGTCTACGAGCAGTACTTC.

V and J are TRBV7-3 and TRBJ2-3, with TRBD2 matching 7 bases. The CDR3 covers 14 residues. V trimming: 4 bases; J trimming: 1 base; junction bases outside the gene matches: 2. Looked up from germline, CDR1 is SGHTA and CDR2 is FQGTGA. The CDR3 here is CASSSSGRTDTQYF. The CDR3, as DNA: TGTGCCAGCAGCTCTAGCGGCCGCACAGATACGCAGTATTTT.

The chain couples TRBV19 to TRBJ1-5, with D unresolved. CDR1 is LNHDA, CDR2 SQIVND, per germline (reference sequence). This CDR3 has 13 amino acids. Trimming cost V 5 bases and J 0 bases, with 5 bases left between them. Written as DNA, the CDR3 is TGTGCCAGTAGTGTAAATAGCAATCAGCCCCAGCATTTT. Translating gives CASSVNSNQPQHF.